This T cell receptor (beta chain) is drawn from a study of CXCR3-negative and CXCR3-positive naive CD8 T cells. The CDR3 spans 15 residues. Germline loops: CDR1 MNHEY, CDR2 SVGAGI. The libraries of TRB cDNA were prepared using 5' RACE with UMI labels. TCRdb re-analyzed the 5' RACE reads; it lists each CDR3 protein once, without DNA. This sample's table reports tens of thousands of distinct CDR3 sequences. Input material: memory CD8+ T cells from blood. This chain uses TRBV6-5 with TRBJ1-5; TCRdb reports TRBD1, a call that lacks DNA to check it against. The clonotype originates from a human donor in good health. Some clones in this sample may be carry-over from other donors' samples. The CDR3 reads CASRSVQGGNQPQHF.